This is a list of T cell receptor beta chains from one sample in a study of blood T cells in healthy people across ages. Using its own MiXCR run on the 5' RACE reads, TCRdb lists one record per CDR3 protein. The table includes hundreds of thousands of distinct CDR3 sequences, roughly 58% detected once. What was sequenced was blood. Every receptor here comes from a man aged 55-75 years in good health. CDR3s include the opening cysteine and the closing phenylalanine or tryptophan. A D gene is named only where the DNA matches it firmly. Not every row has a clone size; where given, it reads once, few, many or a size class.

CDR3 DNA: TGCAGTGCTAGACCGACTAGCGGGGGGGCCTGGGAGACCCAGTACTTC
CDR3 protein: CSARPTSGGAWETQYF
D gene: TRBD2
J gene: TRBJ2-5
clone size: NA
V gene: TRBV20-1

CDR3 DNA: TGCAGTGCTCTCGTCCATCCTTCAGCTACTAGCACAGATACGCAGTATTTT
CDR3 protein: CSALVHPSATSTDTQYF
D gene: NA
J gene: TRBJ2-3
clone size: few
V gene: TRBV20-1

CDR3 DNA: TGTGCCAGCAGTTACGGGGCAGGGGCTGGTGGCTACACCTTC
CDR3 protein: CASSYGAGAGGYTF
D gene: NA
J gene: TRBJ1-2
clone size: few
V gene: TRBV6-6

CDR3 DNA: TGCAGTGCACCGTCGGACAGGAACTACGAGCAGTACTTC
CDR3 protein: CSAPSDRNYEQYF
D gene: TRBD1
J gene: TRBJ2-7
clone size: few
V gene: TRBV20-1

CDR3 DNA: TGTGCCAGCGAGGCTAGCGGGACAGATACGCAGTATTTT
CDR3 protein: CASEASGTDTQYF
D gene: TRBD2
J gene: TRBJ2-3
clone size: NA
V gene: TRBV13

CDR3 DNA: TGTGCCAGCAGTACCCCCCTAGCTAACTATGGCTACACCTTC
CDR3 protein: CASSTPLANYGYTF
D gene: NA
J gene: TRBJ1-2
clone size: NA
V gene: TRBV28

CDR3 DNA: TGTGCCAGCTCACCCGACAGGGTCAAGGGGTCACCCCTCCACTTT
CDR3 protein: CASSPDRVKGSPLHF
D gene: TRBD1
J gene: TRBJ1-6
clone size: NA
V gene: TRBV18

CDR3 DNA: TGTGCCAGCAGTCAAACGCGGGGGCGCGGAGAGACCCAGTACTTC
CDR3 protein: CASSQTRGRGETQYF
D gene: NA
J gene: TRBJ2-5
clone size: NA
V gene: TRBV6-5

CDR3 DNA: TGTGCCAGCAGTTTAGAACCCTCGAGAGGGGGCTTTTGGTATGGCTACACCTTC
CDR3 protein: CASSLEPSRGGFWYGYTF
D gene: TRBD1
J gene: TRBJ1-2
clone size: NA
V gene: TRBV27

CDR3 DNA: TGCAGTGCTAGAGATTCGAGGGTTGTGAATGAAAAACTGTTTTTT
CDR3 protein: CSARDSRVVNEKLFF
D gene: NA
J gene: TRBJ1-4
clone size: NA
V gene: TRBV20-1

CDR3 DNA: TGTGCCAGCAGCCTAGATAGCGGGGGGGCCGGGGATACGCAGTATTTT
CDR3 protein: CASSLDSGGAGDTQYF
D gene: TRBD2
J gene: TRBJ2-3
clone size: NA
V gene: TRBV5-4

CDR3 DNA: TGTGCCAGCTCGTGGTCGGGGGGCCGGGAGACCCAGTACTTC
CDR3 protein: CASSWSGGRETQYF
D gene: NA
J gene: TRBJ2-5
clone size: NA
V gene: TRBV6-6

CDR3 DNA: TGTGCCAGCAGCAAAGCGCCTGGAGACCCACGGAGGATATACGAGCAGTACTTC
CDR3 protein: CASSKAPGDPRRIYEQYF
D gene: NA
J gene: TRBJ2-7
clone size: NA
V gene: TRBV21-1

CDR3 DNA: TGCAGTGCTACCGACAGAGAGACCCAGTACTTC
CDR3 protein: CSATDRETQYF
D gene: NA
J gene: TRBJ2-5
clone size: NA
V gene: TRBV20-1

CDR3 DNA: TGTGCCAGCAGCTGGGGTTACAGGGGACGCACAGATACGCAGTATTTT
CDR3 protein: CASSWGYRGRTDTQYF
D gene: TRBD1
J gene: TRBJ2-3
clone size: NA
V gene: TRBV11-2

CDR3 DNA: TGTGCCAGCAGCAAAGCGGGACAGAGACAGGACTATGGCTACACCTTC
CDR3 protein: CASSKAGQRQDYGYTF
D gene: NA
J gene: TRBJ1-2
clone size: NA
V gene: TRBV21-1

CDR3 DNA: TGTGCCAGTAGTCCTCAGGGGCGGGGGAGTGAAAAACTGTTTTTT
CDR3 protein: CASSPQGRGSEKLFF
D gene: NA
J gene: TRBJ1-4
clone size: NA
V gene: TRBV28

CDR3 DNA: TGCGCCAGCAGCTCGGTGACCCAAAGCACAGATACGCAGTATTTT
CDR3 protein: CASSSVTQSTDTQYF
D gene: NA
J gene: TRBJ2-3
clone size: NA
V gene: TRBV5-1

CDR3 DNA: TGTGCCAGCAGTTACGTCGTACGGGCTAGCAACAATGAGCAGTTCTTC
CDR3 protein: CASSYVVRASNNEQFF
D gene: NA
J gene: TRBJ2-1
clone size: NA
V gene: TRBV6-5

CDR3 DNA: TGTGCCAGCAGCCAAGCTTTGACAGGAGGTTACGAGCAGTACTTC
CDR3 protein: CASSQALTGGYEQYF
D gene: NA
J gene: TRBJ2-7
clone size: NA
V gene: TRBV3-1

CDR3 DNA: TGTGCCAGCACTCCTACAGGGACGCACCATGGCTACACCTTC
CDR3 protein: CASTPTGTHHGYTF
D gene: NA
J gene: TRBJ1-2
clone size: few
V gene: TRBV3-1

CDR3 DNA: TGTGCCAGCAGTTCACAGGGCCCCGGGGAGCTGTTTTTT
CDR3 protein: CASSSQGPGELFF
D gene: NA
J gene: TRBJ2-2
clone size: NA
V gene: TRBV12-3/TRBV12-4

CDR3 DNA: TGTGCCAGCAGCCTGGAAGACAGGGGCAATGAGCAGTTCTTC
CDR3 protein: CASSLEDRGNEQFF
D gene: TRBD1
J gene: TRBJ2-1
clone size: NA
V gene: TRBV3-1

CDR3 DNA: TGCAGTGGTCGTAGCGGGGGGTTCAATGAGCAGTACTTC
CDR3 protein: CSGRSGGFNEQYF
D gene: TRBD2
J gene: TRBJ2-5
clone size: NA
V gene: TRBV20-1

CDR3 DNA: TGCAGTGCTAGAGACGGCGGGGGGGCCACCTTGGAGCAGTTCTTC
CDR3 protein: CSARDGGGATLEQFF
D gene: TRBD2
J gene: TRBJ2-1
clone size: NA
V gene: TRBV20-1

CDR3 DNA: TGCGCCAGCAGCCTCCCGGGGCGCGAGGAGACCCAGTACTTC
CDR3 protein: CASSLPGREETQYF
D gene: NA
J gene: TRBJ2-5
clone size: few
V gene: TRBV5-1

CDR3 DNA: TGCAGTGCTAGCCAGGGAGCCTACGAGCAGTACTTC
CDR3 protein: CSASQGAYEQYF
D gene: NA
J gene: TRBJ2-7
clone size: NA
V gene: TRBV20-1

CDR3 DNA: TGTGCCAGCAGGGGACAGTACGAGCAGTACTTC
CDR3 protein: CASRGQYEQYF
D gene: TRBD1
J gene: TRBJ2-7
clone size: few
V gene: TRBV2

CDR3 DNA: TGCGCCAGCAGCCGGGACTTATTAGGGGAGCAGTACTTC
CDR3 protein: CASSRDLLGEQYF
D gene: NA
J gene: TRBJ2-7
clone size: NA
V gene: TRBV5-1

CDR3 DNA: TGTGCCAGCAGCGCTACCGGGACACACTACAATGAGCAGTTCTTC
CDR3 protein: CASSATGTHYNEQFF
D gene: NA
J gene: TRBJ2-1
clone size: NA
V gene: TRBV9

CDR3 DNA: TGTGCCAGCAGTTTAGATTCGGGGGGCAACAATGAGCAGTTCTTC
CDR3 protein: CASSLDSGGNNEQFF
D gene: NA
J gene: TRBJ2-1
clone size: NA
V gene: TRBV12-3/TRBV12-4

CDR3 DNA: TGCAGTGCCAAGGACAGGATCGGGATAAATTCACCCCTCCACTTT
CDR3 protein: CSAKDRIGINSPLHF
D gene: TRBD1
J gene: TRBJ1-6
clone size: NA
V gene: TRBV20-1

CDR3 DNA: TGTGCCACCTCCCCTGGGGCCAACGTCCTGACTTTC
CDR3 protein: CATSPGANVLTF
D gene: NA
J gene: TRBJ2-6
clone size: NA
V gene: TRBV3-1

CDR3 DNA: TGTGCCAGCAGCAGCGGGTTTCAGATCGAGCAGTACTTC
CDR3 protein: CASSSGFQIEQYF
D gene: NA
J gene: TRBJ2-7
clone size: once
V gene: TRBV3-1

CDR3 DNA: TGCGCCAGCAGTGGGCAGGGTGGAATAACAGATACGCAGTATTTT
CDR3 protein: CASSGQGGITDTQYF
D gene: NA
J gene: TRBJ2-3
clone size: NA
V gene: TRBV5-1